A single sample gave rise to the 16 T cell receptor beta chains below, sequenced in a study of control samples from healthy donors and cancer patients. This table comes from immunoSEQ multiplex PCR, and its TCRdb copy is limited to in-frame clones, with some not included. The sample records some 70,000 clones, roughly 80% being singletons. The sequenced sample consisted of PBMCs. All receptors come from a woman in her forties or fifties with lung cancer.

V and J are TRBV6-5 and TRBJ2-1, with D perhaps TRBD2 (5 bases). The CDR3 totals 13 residues. Germline loops: CDR1 MNHEY, CDR2 SVGAGI. Trimming pared 5 bases from V and 8 bases from J, leaving 13 bases between. Here the CDR3 reads CASSPLWGDEQFF. In DNA form, the CDR3 reads TGTGCCAGCAGTCCCCTGTGGGGAGATGAGCAGTTCTTC.

The chain joins TRBV12-5 to TRBJ1-5, with unresolved D. V was shortened by 6 bases and J by 2 bases, with 20 bases between the two germline ends. Germline loops: CDR1 LGHNT, CDR2 FRNRAP. The CDR3 contains 17 residues. CDR3 residues: CASGPPEPQAGNQPQHF. The CDR3 DNA is TGTGCTAGTGGACCCCCGGAGCCCCAAGCGGGCAATCAGCCCCAGCATTTT.

This chain uses TRBV7-2 with TRBJ2-2, with D maybe TRBD2 (5 bases). Germline V lookup: CDR1 SGHTA, CDR2 FQGNSA. With 2 bases removed from V and 3 bases from J, the gap between germline ends came to 16 bases. The CDR3 loop spans 17 amino acids. The CDR3 DNA is TGTGCCAGCAGCTTACCCCGGGGTGGAAGATACACCGGGGAGCTGTTTTTT. Protein product: CASSLPRGGRYTGELFF.

The chain is built from TRBV18 and TRBJ1-4, with 7 bases that match TRBD1. Germline V CDR1 and CDR2: KGHSH, LQKENI. Trimming took 3 bases from V and 0 from J; bases not matched to a gene: 10. The CDR3 is 18 residues long. The CDR3 coding sequence is TGTGCCAGCTCACCTGACAGGGTATGGCGATCAACTAATGAAAAACTGTTTTTT. Amino acids: CASSPDRVWRSTNEKLFF. The full variable domain, with the rest looked up from reference TRBV18 and TRBJ1-4, is NAGVMQNPRHLVRRRGQEARLRCSPMKGHSHVYWYRQLPEEGLKFMVYLQKENIIDESGMPKERFSAEFPKEGPSILRIQQVVRGDSAAYFCASSPDRVWRSTNEKLFFGSGTQLSVL.

This chain uses TRBV7-2 with TRBJ2-1, with 11 bases matching TRBD1. With 4 bases clipped from V and 8 bases from J, the junction kept 4 bases outside the gene matches. CDR3 length: 14 residues. Germline V lookup: CDR1 SGHTA, CDR2 FQGNSA. Here the CDR3 reads CASSYGTGGDEQFF. The CDR3 DNA reads as TGTGCCAGCAGCTACGGGACAGGGGGAGATGAGCAGTTCTTC.

The CDR3 DNA follows: TGTGCCAGCAGTTTTAGCGGAAACACTGAAGCTTTCTTT. Its protein product is CASSFSGNTEAFF. This sequence joins TRBV6-5 and TRBJ1-1; D is uncertain. The CDR3 length is 13 residues. The germline V and J ends were trimmed by 4 bases and 2 bases, with 8 bases remaining between them. The germline gives CDR1 MNHEY, CDR2 SVGAGI.

J is TRBJ1-1 and V is TRBV3-1 (or the pseudogene TRBV3-2); unclear D gene. Trimming removed 1 base at V and 3 bases at J, with 6 bases between. The CDR3 consists of 13 residues. Germline CDR1 is LGHDT and CDR2 is YNNKEL (reference sequence). The CDR3 sequence: CASSQGRDTEAFF. The CDR3 nucleotides are TGTGCCAGCAGCCAAGGCCGGGACACTGAAGCTTTCTTT.

The genes are TRBV6-6 and TRBJ1-5; D is uncertain. Germline V gene lookup returns CDR1 MNHNY and CDR2 SVGAGI (reference sequence). This CDR3 is 16 amino acids long. V lost 2 bases and J lost 0, with 11 bases in between. CDR3 sequence: CASSYVWWGSNQPQHF. DNA for the CDR3: TGTGCCAGCAGTTACGTATGGTGGGGTAGCAATCAGCCCCAGCATTTT.

With respect to this clone: A much larger clone is a single base away; this may be a read error. The sample contains more than one DNA sequence encoding this CDR3. The CDR3 here is CASSYSPGGDTEAFF. CDR3 in DNA: TGTGCCAGCAGTTACTCGCCTGGGGGGGACACTGAAGCTTTCTTT. V is TRBV6-5 and J is TRBJ1-1; D is possibly TRBD1 (5 bases). The CDR3 is made up of 15 amino acids. Trimming took 0 bases from V and 3 from J, leaving 11 bases between them. CDR1 and CDR2 from the germline V gene are MNHEY and SVGAGI.

This sequence joins TRBV10-3 and TRBJ1-3, with D possibly being TRBD1 (6 bases). Trimming stripped 6 bases from V and 7 bases from J, with 19 bases between. The germline V gene has CDR1 ENHRY and CDR2 SYGVKD. The CDR3 is 15 residues long. In nucleotides, the CDR3 is TGTGCCATCAGGGTGAACAGGGTGGCACGGAACACCATATATTTT. Protein product: CAIRVNRVARNTIYF.

The chain combines TRBV27 with TRBJ1-2; perhaps TRBD1 as D (5 bases). Trimming stripped 6 bases from V and 4 bases from J, with 18 bases between. CDR3 length: 15 residues. The V gene's germline CDR1 is MNHEY and CDR2 SMNVEV (reference sequence). The CDR3 spells CASRPTATTSYGYTF. The DNA for the CDR3 is TGTGCCAGCAGGCCGACAGCTACTACTTCCTATGGCTACACCTTC.

This chain joins TRBV30 and TRBJ1-6; D is unclear. The V gene lost 2 bases and the J gene lost 0 bases, with 8 bases spanning the gap. The CDR3 extends over 15 amino acids. Germline CDR1 is GTSNPN and CDR2 is SVGIG (reference sequence). The CDR3 region is CAWSSLSSYNSPLHF. The CDR3 DNA is TGTGCCTGGAGTTCGTTGAGCTCCTATAATTCACCCCTCCACTTT.

The chain links TRBV27 to TRBJ2-5; D not certain. Per germline, CDR1 MNHEY and CDR2 SMNVEV (reference sequence). The CDR3 extends over 13 amino acids. Trimming took 6 bases from V and 5 from J, leaving 13 bases between them. The CDR3 is CASRATMTETQYF. The CDR3 DNA is TGTGCCAGCAGGGCGACCATGACTGAGACCCAGTACTTC.

The chain is built from TRBV7-9 and TRBJ1-1; 9 bases fit TRBD1. V shed 5 bases and J 4 bases; nucleotides not matched to a gene: 2. The CDR3 spans 13 residues. CDR1 is SEHNR and CDR2 is FQNEAQ in the germline V gene (reference sequence). The CDR3: CASSQTGGTEAFF. CDR3 nucleotide sequence: TGTGCCAGCAGCCAGACAGGGGGCACTGAAGCTTTCTTT. Together with reference TRBV7-9 and TRBJ1-1, the CDR3 gives the full variable domain: DTGVSQNPRHKITKRGQNVTFRCDPISEHNRLYWYRQTLGQGPEFLTYFQNEAQLEKSRLLSDRFSAERPKGSFSTLEIQRTEQGDSAMYLCASSQTGGTEAFFGQGTRLTVV.

J is TRBJ1-2 and V is TRBV5-1; D gene ambiguous. The V and J ends lost 1 base and 7 bases respectively, with 14 bases between them. The CDR3 sequence is 14 residues long. CDR1 and CDR2 from the germline V gene are SGHRS and YFSETQ. CDR3 loop: CASSLTAVVGGYTF. The DNA of the CDR3 is TGCGCCAGCAGCTTGACAGCCGTGGTTGGTGGCTACACCTTC.

The chain links TRBV4-1 to TRBJ1-1; D remains unclear. Germline loops: CDR1 MGHRA, CDR2 YSYEKL. This CDR3 is built from 15 residues. Trimming removed 2 bases at V and 0 bases at J, with 10 bases between. The DNA for the CDR3 is TGCGCCAGCAGCCAACTTTCAAGTATGAACACTGAAGCTTTCTTT. It encodes CASSQLSSMNTEAFF.